One and the same sample provided the 8 T cell receptor beta chains below, sequenced in a study of T-cell reconstitution after alpha-beta-depleted transplantation in children. As it was prepared, the TCRbeta library received unique molecular identifiers. TCRdb recomputed calls from the PCR reads with MiXCR, one row per CDR3 protein. The data contain around 250,000 distinct CDR3 sequences, roughly 7.7% of them singletons. Source: PBMCs, mostly from graft donor cells, taken 180 days after TCRalphabeta/CD19-depleted stem cell transplant. All receptors come from a male patient younger than 18 who had a stem cell transplant for acute lymphoblastic leukemia, so the T cells may come from the graft donor.

This clonotype was recorded at least ten times. The gene calls are TRBV20-1 and TRBJ2-1; tentative D call: TRBD2 (5 bases). Germline V CDR1 and CDR2: DFQATT, SNEGSKA (reference sequence). Trimming shortened V by 3 bases and J by 4 bases, and 10 bases separated the two germline ends. The CDR3 has 13 amino acids. DNA for the CDR3: TGCAGTGCTAGGCCTAGCATTTACAATGAGCAGTTCTTC. It is translated as CSARPSIYNEQFF.

This clonotype occurred many times. The chain uses TRBV19 and TRBJ2-2; possible D gene TRBD1, 5 bases. The germline gives CDR1 LNHDA, CDR2 SQIVND (reference sequence). The length of the CDR3 is 15 residues. V lost 5 bases and J 2 bases, leaving 12 bases between the germline ends. CDR3 in DNA: TGTGCCAGTAGTGTCCAGACAGTTAACACCGGGGAGCTGTTTTTT. It codes for CASSVQTVNTGELFF.

This clonotype was recorded at least ten times. The J gene is TRBJ2-7, the V gene TRBV18, with D possibly TRBD1 on 5 matching bases. This CDR3 is built from 16 residues. Germline V lookup: CDR1 KGHSH, CDR2 LQKENI. V lost 1 base, J lost 3 bases, and 16 bases lay in between. This CDR3 is CASSPRLAQDLYEQYF. CDR3 sequence (DNA): TGTGCCAGCTCACCACGGCTTGCACAGGACCTCTACGAGCAGTACTTC.

This clonotype was found many times. The V call is TRBV7-8, the J call TRBJ2-7; D may be TRBD2 (6 bases). Germline V gene lookup returns CDR1 SGHVS and CDR2 FQNEAQ. Trimming cost V 3 bases and J 3 bases, with 12 bases left between them. CDR3 length: 14 residues. The CDR3 DNA is TGTGCCAGCAGCTTCGGGACTGACTTCTACGAGCAGTACTTC. Protein: CASSFGTDFYEQYF.

This clonotype was found many times. This chain joins TRBV5-1 and TRBJ2-7; the D gene could be TRBD1 or TRBD2 (5 bases each). V was clipped by 0 bases and J by 2 bases, with 12 bases between them. The CDR3 consists of 15 residues. In germline, CDR1 is SGHRS, CDR2 YFSETQ. CDR3 region: CASSLAFEGPYEQYF. CDR3 sequence (DNA): TGCGCCAGCAGCTTGGCCTTCGAGGGACCCTACGAGCAGTACTTC.

This clonotype was seen at least ten times. This chain uses TRBV5-6 with TRBJ1-1; D is unresolved. The V end lost 0 bases, the J end lost 2 bases, and 8 bases lay between the germline ends. The CDR3 has 14 amino acids. In germline, CDR1 is SGHDT, CDR2 YYEEEE. The CDR3 sequence is CASSLATANTEAFF. CDR3 bases: TGTGCCAGCAGCTTGGCTACGGCTAACACTGAAGCTTTCTTT.

This clonotype was detected ten times or more. The chain links TRBV7-6 to TRBJ2-6, with D tentatively TRBD2 (5 bases). The germline V and J ends were trimmed by 0 bases and 2 bases, with 14 bases remaining between them. The CDR3 is made up of 18 amino acids. Per the germline V gene, CDR1 is SGHVS and CDR2 is FNYEAQ. CDR3: CASSLALAVRAGANVLTF. The CDR3 DNA follows: TGTGCCAGCAGCTTAGCCCTCGCAGTGAGGGCTGGGGCCAACGTCCTGACTTTC.

This clonotype was counted at least ten times. This sequence joins TRBV5-1 and TRBJ1-6; 10 bases are shared with TRBD1. The CDR3 has 15 residues. The V and J ends lost 6 bases and 6 bases, in that order; junction bases with no gene match: 6. The germline gives CDR1 SGHRS, CDR2 YFSETQ. The CDR3 protein is CASNGGTGVNSPLHF. For the CDR3, the DNA is TGCGCCAGCAACGGGGGGACAGGGGTTAATTCACCCCTCCACTTT.